The 26 T cell receptor beta chains in this list originate from one sample, sequenced in a study of T cell changes during pregnancy in multiple sclerosis (dated by TCRdb to about 2019). Library preparation was by the immunoSEQ multiplex PCR assay. In TCRdb, the immuneACCESS table is reduced to in-frame sequences with V and J assigned. These tables do not hold every clone; where another copy was compared, an unresolved V gene accounts for under half, and the others remain unexplained. The sample records approximately 89,000 clones, over 85% of which are singletons. Over 1.5% of the sample belongs to the ten largest clones. The starting material was peripheral blood, obtained after pregnancy. These receptors all stem from a female donor in good health, enrolled as a control in a pregnancy study.

This clone was seen more than once but under ten times. The CDR3 region has the DNA TGCGCCAGCAGCCAAGGGACAGAGAACACTGAAGCTTTCTTT. Protein sequence: CASSQGTENTEAFF. The gene calls are TRBV4-1 and TRBJ1-1; possible D gene TRBD1, 6 bases. CDR1 MGHRA and CDR2 YSYEKL come from the germline V gene. This CDR3 comprises 14 residues. The V and J ends lost 1 base and 1 base respectively, with 7 bases between them.

This chain uses TRBV28 with TRBJ1-3; no reliable D call. The CDR3 totals 14 residues. The V and J ends lost 4 bases and 0 bases respectively, with 7 bases between them. CDR1 MDHEN and CDR2 SYDVKM come from the germline V gene. CDR3 region: CASSYEGSGNTIYF. CDR3 nucleotides: TGTGCCAGCAGTTACGAGGGCTCTGGAAACACCATATATTTT.

The chain combines TRBV19 with TRBJ1-1, with 12 bases that match TRBD1. The CDR3 has 13 amino acids. Looked up from germline, CDR1 is LNHDA and CDR2 is SQIVND (reference sequence). After removal of 7 bases from V and 11 bases from J, the junction contained 8 bases not matched to a gene. This chain's CDR3 is CASTRDRGRGAFF. The CDR3 bases are TGTGCCAGTACCCGGGACAGGGGGCGCGGTGCTTTCTTT. The whole variable domain, remainder taken from reference TRBV19 and TRBJ1-1, is DGGITQSPKYLFRKEGQNVTLSCEQNLNHDAMYWYRQDPGQGLRLIYYSQIVNDFQKGDIAEGYSVSREKKESFPLTVTSAQKNPTAFYLCASTRDRGRGAFFGQGTRLTVV.

V and J are TRBV7-6 and TRBJ2-7; 9 bases match TRBD2. The V and J ends lost 0 bases and 1 base, in that order; junction bases with no gene match: 4. The CDR3 contains 16 residues. The germline V gene has CDR1 SGHVS and CDR2 FNYEAQ. CDR3 sequence reads: CASSLASGRASYEQYF. The CDR3 DNA sequence: TGTGCCAGCAGCTTAGCTAGCGGGAGAGCATCCTACGAGCAGTACTTC.

The chain has TRBV5-1 and TRBJ2-2; 8 bases fit TRBD2. Trimming took 1 base from V and 4 from J; bases not matched to a gene: 3. The CDR3 length is 15 residues. Germline-derived CDR1 and CDR2 are SGHRS and YFSETQ. The CDR3 spells CASSLPGGRTGELFF. CDR3 DNA: TGCGCCAGCAGCTTGCCGGGAGGGCGCACCGGGGAGCTGTTTTTT.

This clone was picked up one time. The gene calls are TRBV13 and TRBJ2-3, with D possibly TRBD2 on 5 matching bases. This CDR3 spans 16 amino acids. CDR1 is PRHDT and CDR2 is FYEKMQ in the germline V gene (reference sequence). Deletions cut 1 base from V and 0 bases from J, with 11 bases between. The DNA of the CDR3 is TGTGCCAGCAGCTTAGCGATTAGCGTAAGCACAGATACGCAGTATTTT. Translating it yields CASSLAISVSTDTQYF.

The chain combines TRBV6-5 with TRBJ2-7; D gene ambiguous. Per germline, CDR1 MNHEY and CDR2 SVGAGI. V lost 5 bases to trimming and J lost 2 bases, with 16 bases between them. This CDR3 is built from 15 residues. Written as DNA, the CDR3 is TGTGCCAGCAGTCGAGGTTCACGAAGCCCCTACGAGCAGTACTTC. Translated: CASSRGSRSPYEQYF.

The chain recombines TRBV7-2 with TRBJ2-2, with D perhaps matching TRBD1 (6 bases). Germline V gene sequence: CDR1 SGHTA, CDR2 FQGNSA. This CDR3 comprises 14 residues. Trimming took 5 bases from V and 5 from J, leaving 12 bases between them. The CDR3 DNA follows: TGTGCCAGCAGCCCGGACAGAAATACCGGGGAGCTGTTTTTT. This gives the protein CASSPDRNTGELFF.

The J gene is TRBJ1-2, the V gene TRBV5-4; 7 bases are shared with TRBD1. With V trimmed by 3 bases and J by 2 bases, 4 bases remained unmatched. This CDR3 is 14 amino acids long. Germline CDR1 is SGHNT and CDR2 is YYREEE (reference sequence). CDR3: CASSSGGLNYGYTF. CDR3 nucleotide sequence: TGTGCCAGCAGCTCAGGGGGGTTGAACTATGGCTACACCTTC.

This clone was found once. V gene TRBV7-9 combines with J gene TRBJ1-4, with TRBD1 matching 7 bases. Germline CDR1 reads SEHNR; CDR2 reads FQNEAQ (reference sequence). This CDR3 is 15 amino acids long. Trimming removed 5 bases from V and 8 bases from J; junction bases left unmatched: 11. The DNA for the CDR3 is TGTGCCAGCAGCGGCTCACAGGGGATTGGCGAAAAACTGTTTTTT. Protein: CASSGSQGIGEKLFF.

Here the CDR3 reads CASRTSPTSGSYNEQFF. The CDR3 DNA sequence: TGCGCCAGCCGCACGTCCCCGACTAGCGGATCCTACAATGAGCAGTTCTTC. V is TRBV5-1 and J is TRBJ2-1; 9 bases agree with TRBD2. This CDR3 is 17 amino acids long. Germline V CDR1 and CDR2: SGHRS, YFSETQ. The junction had 12 bases not matched to a gene; V was cut back by 7 bases and J by 1 base.

The table lists this clone with a count of one. V usage is TRBV6-5 and J usage is TRBJ2-1, with 7 bases that match TRBD2. Germline CDR1 MNHEY, CDR2 SVGAGI. The CDR3 has 15 amino acids. J lost 7 bases, V lost 6 bases, and 12 bases had no gene match. The CDR3 region has the DNA TGTGCCAGCAGAACCGTCGGGGGGAGAGGGAATGAGCAGTTCTTC. The encoded protein is CASRTVGGRGNEQFF.

V gene TRBV18 combines with J gene TRBJ1-2, with 8 bases matching TRBD1. After removal of 3 bases from V and 8 bases from J, the junction contained 8 bases not matched to a gene. The CDR3 is 14 residues long. Germline V gives CDR1 KGHSH, CDR2 LQKENI. The CDR3 DNA follows: TGTGCCAGCTCACCGGGACAGGTTTTAGAAGGCTACACCTTC. It is translated as CASSPGQVLEGYTF.

The rearrangement joins TRBV27 to TRBJ2-7, with TRBD1 matching 7 bases. This CDR3 region has 15 residues. V lost 2 bases, J lost 1 base, and 5 bases stayed unmatched. In germline, CDR1 is MNHEY, CDR2 SMNVEV (reference sequence). The CDR3 DNA sequence: TGTGCCAGCAGTTTAAAGGGGGCGATTTCCTACGAGCAGTACTTC. Its protein product is CASSLKGAISYEQYF.

The CDR3 loop is CASSLNFRGTGANVLTF. CDR3 in DNA: TGCGCCAGCAGCTTGAATTTTAGGGGGACTGGGGCCAACGTCCTGACTTTC. The V and J genes are TRBV5-1 and TRBJ2-6; the D gene is possibly TRBD1 (6 bases). Trimming took 1 base from V and 2 from J, leaving 13 bases between them. This CDR3 region has 17 residues. The germline V gene encodes CDR1 SGHRS and CDR2 YFSETQ.

This sequence joins TRBV27 and TRBJ2-7; the match to TRBD2 covers 8 bases. Germline lookup yields CDR1 MNHEY and CDR2 SMNVEV (reference sequence). V dropped 7 bases and J dropped 8; count of bases not matched to a gene: 13. This CDR3 has 14 residues. CDR3 in DNA: TGTGCCAGCACACGGGGCGGACTAGCTTCCCAGCAGTACTTC. This codes for CASTRGGLASQQYF.

The chain carries TRBV5-4 and TRBJ1-2; D might be TRBD1 (5 bases). Per germline, CDR1 SGHNT and CDR2 YYREEE (reference sequence). This CDR3 spans 14 amino acids. V was cut by 1 base and J by 3 bases, with 10 bases left in between. CDR3 loop: CASSLMTVDYGYTF. The CDR3, as DNA: TGTGCCAGCAGCTTGATGACAGTTGACTATGGCTACACCTTC.

This clone was detected only once. This sequence joins TRBV28 and TRBJ1-5; unclear D gene. CDR3 length: 16 amino acids. Trimming cost V 1 base and J 0 bases, with 10 bases left between them. CDR1 is MDHEN and CDR2 is SYDVKM in the germline V gene. The CDR3 loop reads CASSLYAVHSNQPQHF. The CDR3 DNA reads TGTGCCAGCAGTTTATATGCAGTACATAGCAATCAGCCCCAGCATTTT. The entire variable domain, with the rest obtained from reference TRBV28 and TRBJ1-5, is as follows: DVKVTQSSRYLVKRTGEKVFLECVQDMDHENMFWYRQDPGLGLRLIYFSYDVKMKEKGDIPEGYSVSREKKERFSLILESASTNQTSMYLCASSLYAVHSNQPQHFGDGTRLSIL.

V usage is TRBV28 and J usage is TRBJ2-1; TRBD2 matches at 14 bases. Germline assignment: CDR1 MDHEN and CDR2 SYDVKM. V trimming: 5 bases; J trimming: 6 bases; junction bases outside the gene matches: 6. This CDR3 has 16 amino acids. The CDR3 nucleotides read TGTGCCAGCAGTGAAATGGGACTAGCGGGAGCCAATGAGCAGTTCTTC. Its protein product is CASSEMGLAGANEQFF.

The chain joins TRBV10-3 to TRBJ2-2; 10 positions agree with TRBD2. V dropped 9 bases and J dropped 5; count of bases not matched to a gene: 15. CDR1 is ENHRY and CDR2 is SYGVKD in the germline V gene. The CDR3 runs 17 residues. CDR3 protein: CAIGDFLAGVPTGELFF. The CDR3 DNA reads TGTGCCATAGGGGATTTCCTAGCGGGAGTTCCAACCGGGGAGCTGTTTTTT.

This clone was seen only a few times. The chain links TRBV10-3 to TRBJ2-7; possibly TRBD1 for D (6 bases). The germline CDR1 and CDR2 sequences are ENHRY and SYGVKD. V was clipped by 8 bases and J by 0 bases, with 14 bases between them. The CDR3 contains 14 residues. In DNA, the CDR3 is TGTGCCATCCGTCATACAGGGTCCTCCTACGAGCAGTACTTC. Translating gives CAIRHTGSSYEQYF.

The V call is TRBV29-1, the J call TRBJ1-1; 8 bases are a match to TRBD1. The CDR3 runs 13 residues. Trimming at V came to 4 bases and at J to 5 bases, leaving 6 bases not matched to a gene. The germline gives CDR1 SQVTM, CDR2 ANQGSEA. The CDR3, as DNA: TGCAGCGTTGGACAGGGGCGAGGGACTGAAGCTTTCTTT. As protein: CSVGQGRGTEAFF.

This clone was observed once. This rearrangement joins TRBV20-1 to TRBJ2-1; D might be TRBD2 (6 bases). CDR3 length: 11 amino acids. V dropped 6 bases and J dropped 8 bases, with 11 bases sitting between them. In germline, CDR1 is DFQATT, CDR2 SNEGSKA (reference sequence). The CDR3 spells CSAVRGDEQFF. The CDR3 DNA is TGCAGTGCCGTCCGCGGGGATGAGCAGTTCTTC.

The V call is TRBV25-1, the J call TRBJ2-5; 11 nucleotides line up with TRBD2. This CDR3 comprises 16 residues. J lost 5 bases, V lost 4 bases, and 9 bases had no gene match. From germline, CDR1 is MGHDK and CDR2 SYGVNS. CDR3 bases: TGTGCCAGCAGTGGTCGTAGCGGGAGGGCCGGTGAGACCCAGTACTTC. Protein: CASSGRSGRAGETQYF.

The chain uses TRBV15 and TRBJ2-3, with D maybe TRBD1 (5 bases). This CDR3 has 14 residues. CDR1 is LNHNV and CDR2 is YYDKDF in the germline V gene (reference sequence). Trimming left V 3 bases short and J 2 bases short, with 9 bases between. CDR3 bases: TGTGCCACCAGCAGGACAGATAACACAGATACGCAGTATTTT. Its protein product is CATSRTDNTDTQYF.

CDR3 region: CASSPQGLETQYF. In DNA, the CDR3 is TGTGCCAGCAGTCCGCAGGGTTTAGAGACCCAGTACTTC. The chain joins TRBV28 to TRBJ2-5, with D possibly TRBD1 on 5 matching bases. This CDR3 contains 13 residues. Trimming left V 5 bases short and J 4 bases short, with 11 bases between. Germline CDR1 MDHEN, CDR2 SYDVKM.